This T cell receptor beta chain was documented in a study of high-grade serous ovarian cancer treatment subgroups. V was pared by 1 base and J by 1 base, with 11 bases between. CDR3 length: 15 residues. CDR1 and CDR2 from the germline V gene are SGHRS and YFSETQ. The tumor samples were collected prior to definitive surgery or chemotherapy. Profiling relied on immunoSEQ multiplex PCR, and the TCRdb table lists in-frame clones only, not all of them. The sample lists about 40,000 clones; approximately 81% were seen once. This clone is medium-sized. The chain joins TRBV5-1 to TRBJ1-1, with D maybe TRBD1 (5 bases). The source material was tumor tissue. The source is a human donor with high-grade serous ovarian cancer. DNA of the CDR3: TGCGCCAGCAGCTTGTCTCTCGGGACGAACACTGAAGCTTTCTTT. Translating gives CASSLSLGTNTEAFF. Looking up the rest from reference TRBV5-1 and TRBJ1-1 gives the full variable domain: KAGVTQTPRYLIKTRGQQVTLSCSPISGHRSVSWYQQTPGQGLQFLFEYFSETQRNKGNFPGRFSGRQFSNSRSEMNVSTLELGDSALYLCASSLSLGTNTEAFFGQGTRLTVV.